The 9 T cell receptor beta chains reported below all come from one sample, sequenced in a study of cytomegalovirus exposure and HLA in healthy donors. The assay was immunoSEQ multiplex PCR, and TCRdb's table has in-frame clones only and misses some. This table has fewer than 120,000 clones, approximately 90% appearing once. Sequenced material: PBMCs. The receptors here all came from a woman under 40 in good health and CMV-seropositive.

J is TRBJ1-1 and V is TRBV7-9; D unclear. Germline V gene lookup returns CDR1 SEHNR and CDR2 FQNEAQ (reference sequence). This CDR3 is built from 12 residues. Written as DNA, the CDR3 is TGTGCTGCCGGCCGCGGGGACACTGAAGCTTTCTTT. Translation: CAAGRGDTEAFF.

The V and J genes are TRBV19 and TRBJ2-7; TRBD2 aligns across 12 bases. The CDR3 runs to 14 residues. With 8 bases clipped from V and 0 bases from J, the junction kept 2 bases outside the gene matches. The V gene's germline CDR1 is LNHDA and CDR2 SQIVND (reference sequence). CDR3 loop: CASSTSGSSYEQYF. CDR3 bases: TGTGCCAGTTCGACTAGCGGGAGCTCCTACGAGCAGTACTTC.

The chain's CDR3 is CASRPGTSVYNEQFF. Written as DNA, the CDR3 is TGTGCCAGCAGGCCCGGGACTAGCGTGTACAATGAGCAGTTCTTC. This rearrangement joins TRBV6-1 to TRBJ2-1, with 10 bases matching TRBD2. Germline V lookup: CDR1 MNHNS, CDR2 SASEGT. The length of the CDR3 is 15 residues. V lost 6 bases, J lost 4 bases, and 6 bases stayed unmatched.

In its sample, this clone was seen once. The V call is TRBV5-4, the J call TRBJ2-7, with D perhaps TRBD1 (6 bases). V lost 0 bases to trimming and J lost 0 bases, with 10 bases between them. Germline V gives CDR1 SGHNT, CDR2 YYREEE (reference sequence). The CDR3 spans 15 residues. This CDR3 is CASSLGTASSYEQYF. CDR3 nucleotides: TGTGCCAGCAGCTTGGGGACAGCCTCCTCCTACGAGCAGTACTTC.

This rearrangement joins TRBV28 to TRBJ2-2; D possibly corresponds to TRBD2 (6 bases). Germline lookup yields CDR1 MDHEN and CDR2 SYDVKM. V shed 8 bases and J shed 4 bases, with 8 bases lying between them. The CDR3 runs 12 residues. CDR3 sequence (DNA): TGTGCCAGCGGAGGGAGCACCGGGGAGCTGTTTTTT. This codes for CASGGSTGELFF.

The chain has TRBV28 and TRBJ2-5; tentative D call: TRBD1 (5 bases). Germline CDR1 MDHEN, CDR2 SYDVKM. Trimming shortened V by 4 bases and J by 2 bases, and 23 bases separated the two germline ends. This CDR3 region has 18 residues. The CDR3 protein is CASSYRVGEAGFQETQYF. As DNA, the CDR3 is TGTGCCAGCAGTTACCGCGTAGGGGAAGCAGGGTTTCAAGAGACCCAGTACTTC. The full variable domain, completed using reference TRBV28 and TRBJ2-5, is DVKVTQSSRYLVKRTGEKVFLECVQDMDHENMFWYRQDPGLGLRLIYFSYDVKMKEKGDIPEGYSVSREKKERFSLILESASTNQTSMYLCASSYRVGEAGFQETQYFGPGTRLLVL.

The gene calls are TRBV5-5 and TRBJ2-7, with 10 bases that match TRBD1. This CDR3 contains 15 residues. Germline CDR1 is SGHKS and CDR2 is YYEKEE (reference sequence). Germline trimming cut 5 bases from V and 5 bases from J; bases unmatched to any gene: 10. DNA for the CDR3: TGTGCCAGCAGACCATTCGGGACAGGGGAAAACGAGCAGTACTTC. It specifies CASRPFGTGENEQYF.

The J gene is TRBJ2-3, the V gene TRBV27; TRBD1 matches at 8 bases. The CDR3 extends over 17 amino acids. Germline trimming cut 4 bases from V and 1 base from J; bases unmatched to any gene: 10. Germline V CDR1 and CDR2: MNHEY, SMNVEV (reference sequence). The CDR3 sequence is CASSSLTGARGTDTQYF. CDR3 DNA: TGTGCCAGCAGTTCCCTGACAGGGGCGAGGGGCACAGATACGCAGTATTTT.

The chain is built from TRBV5-4 and TRBJ2-1; D is perhaps TRBD2 (5 bases). The CDR3 extends over 12 amino acids. Germline V gives CDR1 SGHNT, CDR2 YYREEE (reference sequence). V shed 4 bases and J shed 5 bases, with 7 bases lying between them. The CDR3 protein is CASSREHNEQFF. The DNA for the CDR3 is TGTGCCAGCAGCCGGGAACACAATGAGCAGTTCTTC.